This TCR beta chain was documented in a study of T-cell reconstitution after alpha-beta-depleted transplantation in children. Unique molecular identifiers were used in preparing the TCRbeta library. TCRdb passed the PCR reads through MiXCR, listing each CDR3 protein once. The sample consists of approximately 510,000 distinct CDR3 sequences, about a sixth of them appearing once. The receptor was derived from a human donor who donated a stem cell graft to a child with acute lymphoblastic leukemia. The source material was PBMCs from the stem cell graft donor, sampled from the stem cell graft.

Written as DNA, the CDR3 is TGTGCCAGCAGCCTACCCCCGGACAGGGAGCAGTACTTC. Amino acid sequence: CASSLPPDREQYF. The chain joins TRBV7-7 to TRBJ2-7; 7 nucleotides align to TRBD1. The ends lost 5 bases at V and 7 bases at J; junction bases unmatched: 8. This CDR3 has 13 residues. Germline lookup yields CDR1 SSHAT and CDR2 FNYEAQ (reference sequence).